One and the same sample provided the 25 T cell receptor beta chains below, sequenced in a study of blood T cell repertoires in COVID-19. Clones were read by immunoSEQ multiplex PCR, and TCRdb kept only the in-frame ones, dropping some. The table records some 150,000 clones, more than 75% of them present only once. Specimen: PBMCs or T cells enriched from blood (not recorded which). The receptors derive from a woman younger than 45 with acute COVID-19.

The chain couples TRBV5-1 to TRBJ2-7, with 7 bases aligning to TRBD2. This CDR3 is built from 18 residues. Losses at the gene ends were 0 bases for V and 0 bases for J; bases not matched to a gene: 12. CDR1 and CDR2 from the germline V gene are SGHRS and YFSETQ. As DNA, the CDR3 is TGCGCCAGCAGCTTGGGGCTAGCGGAGGCGTTTAGCTCCTACGAGCAGTACTTC. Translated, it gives CASSLGLAEAFSSYEQYF.

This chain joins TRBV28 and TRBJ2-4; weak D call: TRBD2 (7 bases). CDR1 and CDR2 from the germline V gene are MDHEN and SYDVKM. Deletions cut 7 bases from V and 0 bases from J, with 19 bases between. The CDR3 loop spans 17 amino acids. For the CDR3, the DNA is TGTGCCAGCATGGTCCACGGGGGGCTTGAAGCCAAAAACATTCAGTACTTC. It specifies CASMVHGGLEAKNIQYF.

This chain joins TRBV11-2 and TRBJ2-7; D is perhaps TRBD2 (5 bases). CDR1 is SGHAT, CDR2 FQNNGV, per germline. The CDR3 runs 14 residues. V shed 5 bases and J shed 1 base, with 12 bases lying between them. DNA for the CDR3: TGTGCCAGCAGCGCATCCCGGGGATCCTACGAGCAGTACTTC. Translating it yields CASSASRGSYEQYF.

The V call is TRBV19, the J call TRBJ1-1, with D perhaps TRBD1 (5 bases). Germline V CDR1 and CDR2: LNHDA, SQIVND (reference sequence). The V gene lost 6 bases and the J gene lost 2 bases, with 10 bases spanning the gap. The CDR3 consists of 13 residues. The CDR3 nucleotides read TGTGCCAGTAGGGGGCCGACTAACACTGAAGCTTTCTTT. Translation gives CASRGPTNTEAFF. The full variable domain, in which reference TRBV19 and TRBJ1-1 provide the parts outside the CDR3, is DGGITQSPKYLFRKEGQNVTLSCEQNLNHDAMYWYRQDPGQGLRLIYYSQIVNDFQKGDIAEGYSVSREKKESFPLTVTSAQKNPTAFYLCASRGPTNTEAFFGQGTRLTVV.

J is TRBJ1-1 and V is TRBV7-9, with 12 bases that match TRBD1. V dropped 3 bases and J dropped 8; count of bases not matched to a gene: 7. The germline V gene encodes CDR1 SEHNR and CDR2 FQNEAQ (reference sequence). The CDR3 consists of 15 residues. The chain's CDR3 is CASSLGTGGLLEAFF. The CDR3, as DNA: TGTGCCAGCAGCTTGGGGACAGGGGGCCTGCTCGAAGCTTTCTTT.

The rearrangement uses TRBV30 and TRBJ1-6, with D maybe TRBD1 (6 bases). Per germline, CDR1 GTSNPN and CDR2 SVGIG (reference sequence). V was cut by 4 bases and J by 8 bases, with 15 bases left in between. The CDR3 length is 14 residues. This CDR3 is CAWMGLGGHSPLHF. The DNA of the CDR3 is TGTGCCTGGATGGGGTTAGGGGGACATTCACCCCTCCACTTT.

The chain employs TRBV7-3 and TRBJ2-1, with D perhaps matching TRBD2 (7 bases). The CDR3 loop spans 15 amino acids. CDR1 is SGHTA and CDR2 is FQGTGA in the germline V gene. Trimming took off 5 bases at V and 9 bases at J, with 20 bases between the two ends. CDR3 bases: TGTGCCAGCAGCCCCCGTGGGGGGGCTGGCGGTGAGCAGTTCTTC. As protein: CASSPRGGAGGEQFF.

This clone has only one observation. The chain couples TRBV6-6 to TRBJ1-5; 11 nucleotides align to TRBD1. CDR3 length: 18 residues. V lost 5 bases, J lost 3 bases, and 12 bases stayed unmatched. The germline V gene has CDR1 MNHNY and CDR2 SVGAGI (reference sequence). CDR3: CASSRPGQGDGFNQPQHF. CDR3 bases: TGTGCCAGCAGTCGCCCGGGACAGGGGGACGGCTTCAATCAGCCCCAGCATTTT.

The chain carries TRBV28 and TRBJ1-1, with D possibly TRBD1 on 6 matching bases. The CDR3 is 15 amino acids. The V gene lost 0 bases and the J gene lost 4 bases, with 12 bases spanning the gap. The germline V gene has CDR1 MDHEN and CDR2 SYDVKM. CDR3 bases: TGTGCCAGCAGTTTATGGGGGGCGATGAGCACTGAAGCTTTCTTT. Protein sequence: CASSLWGAMSTEAFF.

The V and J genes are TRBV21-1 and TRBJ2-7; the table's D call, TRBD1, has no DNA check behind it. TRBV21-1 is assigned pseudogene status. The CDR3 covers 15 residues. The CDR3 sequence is CASSKDQTQTYEQYF. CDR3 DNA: TGTGCCAGCAGCAAAGACCAGACACAGACCTACGAGCAGTACTTC.

As DNA, the CDR3 is TGTGCCAGCAGCCCCCGACCCGGGGAGGGGGAGACCCAGTACTTC. Residues: CASSPRPGEGETQYF. The chain couples TRBV7-2 to TRBJ2-5; 7 bases agree with TRBD2. The germline V gene has CDR1 SGHTA and CDR2 FQGNSA. This CDR3 is built from 15 residues. Germline trimming cut 5 bases from V and 5 bases from J; bases unmatched to any gene: 11.

In DNA form, the CDR3 reads TGCAGTGCTAGAGATATTGACATTCAGTACTTC. Amino acids: CSARDIDIQYF. The chain couples TRBV20-1 to TRBJ2-4; D is ambiguous. This CDR3 is built from 11 residues. Deletions cut 0 bases from V and 8 bases from J, with 5 bases between. Germline CDR1 and CDR2: DFQATT and SNEGSKA (reference sequence).

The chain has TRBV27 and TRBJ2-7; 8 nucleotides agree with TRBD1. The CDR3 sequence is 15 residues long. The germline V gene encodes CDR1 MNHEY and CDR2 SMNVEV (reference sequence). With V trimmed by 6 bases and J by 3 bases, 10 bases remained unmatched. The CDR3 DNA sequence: TGTGCCAGCAGCGATACCGGGACAGGATACTACGAGCAGTACTTC. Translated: CASSDTGTGYYEQYF.

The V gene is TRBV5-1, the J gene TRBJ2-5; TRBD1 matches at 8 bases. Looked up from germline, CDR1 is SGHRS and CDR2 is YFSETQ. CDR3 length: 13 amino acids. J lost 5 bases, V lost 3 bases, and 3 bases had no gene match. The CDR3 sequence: CASSWGQAETQYF. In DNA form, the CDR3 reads TGCGCCAGCAGCTGGGGACAGGCGGAGACCCAGTACTTC.

For the CDR3, the DNA is TGTGCCTGGAGTCCGCCTGCCAGCGCGGGTGGCTACACCTTC. It translates to CAWSPPASAGGYTF. V and J are TRBV30 and TRBJ1-2; D uncertain. The CDR3 is 14 amino acids. Looked up from germline, CDR1 is GTSNPN and CDR2 is SVGIG (reference sequence). Deletions cut 2 bases from V and 7 bases from J, with 17 bases between.

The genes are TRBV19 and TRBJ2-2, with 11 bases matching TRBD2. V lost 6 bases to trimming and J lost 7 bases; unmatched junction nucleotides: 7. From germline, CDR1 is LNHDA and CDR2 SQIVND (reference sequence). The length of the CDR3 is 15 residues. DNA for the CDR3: TGTGCCAGTAGCGCGACTAGCGGGATCTTCGGGGAGCTGTTTTTT. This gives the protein CASSATSGIFGELFF.

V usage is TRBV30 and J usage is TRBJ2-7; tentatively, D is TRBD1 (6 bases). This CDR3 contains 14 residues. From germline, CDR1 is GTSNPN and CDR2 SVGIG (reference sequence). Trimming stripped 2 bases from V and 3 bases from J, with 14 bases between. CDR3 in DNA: TGTGCCTGGAGTATCGAAACAGGGAGCTACGAGCAGTACTTC. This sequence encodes CAWSIETGSYEQYF.

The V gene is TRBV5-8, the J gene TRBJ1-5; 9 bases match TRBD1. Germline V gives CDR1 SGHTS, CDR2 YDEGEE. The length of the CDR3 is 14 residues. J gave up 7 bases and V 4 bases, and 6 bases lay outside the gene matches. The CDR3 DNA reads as TGTGCCAGCAGCCCGGGACAGGGCGTGCAGCCCCAGCATTTT. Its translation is CASSPGQGVQPQHF.

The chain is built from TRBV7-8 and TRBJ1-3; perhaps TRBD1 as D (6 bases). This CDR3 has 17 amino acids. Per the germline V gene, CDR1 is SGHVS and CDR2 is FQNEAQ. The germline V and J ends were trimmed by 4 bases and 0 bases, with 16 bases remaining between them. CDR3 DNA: TGTGCCAGCAGCTCGCAACACGGGACATACTCTGGAAACACCATATATTTT. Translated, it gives CASSSQHGTYSGNTIYF.

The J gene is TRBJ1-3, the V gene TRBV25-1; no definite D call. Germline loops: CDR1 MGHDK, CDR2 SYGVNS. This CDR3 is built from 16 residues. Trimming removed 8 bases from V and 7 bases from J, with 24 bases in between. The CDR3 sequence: CASGPSRQPQHNTIYF. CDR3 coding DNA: TGTGCCAGCGGGCCTTCCAGACAACCACAGCACAACACCATATATTTT. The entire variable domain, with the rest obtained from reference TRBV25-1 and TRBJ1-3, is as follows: EADIYQTPRYLVIGTGKKITLECSQTMGHDKMYWYQQDPGMELHLIHYSYGVNSTEKGDLSSESTVSRIRTEHFPLTLESARPSHTSQYLCASGPSRQPQHNTIYFGEGSWLTVV.

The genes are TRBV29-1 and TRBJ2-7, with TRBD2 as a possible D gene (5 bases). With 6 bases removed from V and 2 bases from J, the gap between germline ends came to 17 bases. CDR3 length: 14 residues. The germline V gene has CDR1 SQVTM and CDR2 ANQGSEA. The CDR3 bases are TGCAGCGTCGTACTAGTTTCCGTGGCCTACGAGCAGTACTTC. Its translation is CSVVLVSVAYEQYF.

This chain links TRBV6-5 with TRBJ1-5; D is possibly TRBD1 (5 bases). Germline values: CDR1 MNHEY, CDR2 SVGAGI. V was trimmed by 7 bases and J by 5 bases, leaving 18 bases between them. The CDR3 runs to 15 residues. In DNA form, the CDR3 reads TGTGCCAGCAAGGCCCGGGGGTCCAGCGATCAGCCCCAGCATTTT. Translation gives CASKARGSSDQPQHF.

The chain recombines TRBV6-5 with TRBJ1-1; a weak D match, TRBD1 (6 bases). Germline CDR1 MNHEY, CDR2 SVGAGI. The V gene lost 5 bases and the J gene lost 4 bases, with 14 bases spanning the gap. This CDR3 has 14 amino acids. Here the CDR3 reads CASSRQDSFTEAFF. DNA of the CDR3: TGTGCCAGCAGTCGACAGGACAGTTTCACTGAAGCTTTCTTT.

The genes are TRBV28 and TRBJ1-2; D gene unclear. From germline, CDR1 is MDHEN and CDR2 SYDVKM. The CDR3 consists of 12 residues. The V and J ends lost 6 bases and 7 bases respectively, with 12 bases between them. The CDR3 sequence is CASRGGPVGYTF. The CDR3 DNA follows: TGTGCCAGCAGGGGAGGGCCGGTTGGCTACACCTTC.

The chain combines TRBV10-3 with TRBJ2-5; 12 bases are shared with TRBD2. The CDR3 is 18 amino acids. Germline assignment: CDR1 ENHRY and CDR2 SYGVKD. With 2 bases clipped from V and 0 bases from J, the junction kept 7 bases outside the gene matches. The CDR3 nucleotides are TGTGCCATCAGTGAGCCAAGGACTAGCGGGATGTACCAAGAGACCCAGTACTTC. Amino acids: CAISEPRTSGMYQETQYF.